This TCR beta chain is drawn from a study of T cells in localized non-small cell lung cancer. The assay was immunoSEQ multiplex PCR, and TCRdb's table has in-frame clones only and misses some. The data show some 130,000 clones, roughly 90% seen once. The germline V gene has CDR1 SGHRS and CDR2 YFSETQ. The CDR3 runs 13 residues. V was clipped by 0 bases and J by 6 bases, with 9 bases between them. Findings of the study overall: It was uninvolved adjacent lung that showed the highest T cell clonality, exceeding tumor.

In the case of this clone: As yet, its antigen is unknown.

The sequence was obtained from a female donor older than 55 with stage I lung adenocarcinoma. The starting material was peripheral blood, obtained before any cancer treatment. This chain links TRBV5-1 with TRBJ1-1; D gene ambiguous. CDR3 DNA sequence: TGCGCCAGCAGCTTGGAATTAGGCGCTGAAGCTTTCTTT. This encodes CASSLELGAEAFF.